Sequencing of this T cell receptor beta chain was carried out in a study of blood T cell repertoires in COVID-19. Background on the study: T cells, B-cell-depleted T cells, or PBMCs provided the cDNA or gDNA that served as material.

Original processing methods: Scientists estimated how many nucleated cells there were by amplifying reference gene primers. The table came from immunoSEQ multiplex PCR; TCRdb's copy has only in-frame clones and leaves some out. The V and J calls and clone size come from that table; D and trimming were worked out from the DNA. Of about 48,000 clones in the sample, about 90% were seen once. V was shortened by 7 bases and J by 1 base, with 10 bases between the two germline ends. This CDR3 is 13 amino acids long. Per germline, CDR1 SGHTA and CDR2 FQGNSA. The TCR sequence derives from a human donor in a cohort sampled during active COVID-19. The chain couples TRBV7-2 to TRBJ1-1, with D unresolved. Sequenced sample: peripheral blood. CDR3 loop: CASTGGRNTEAFF. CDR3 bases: TGTGCCAGCACCGGAGGCAGGAACACTGAAGCTTTCTTT.